The clone carrying this T cell receptor (beta chain) has just a few counts. The data were taken from a study of blood T cell repertoires in COVID-19. At the level of the study: Material from acute and convalescent COVID-19 was sourced from the United States, Italy and Spain. Sample material is recorded as cDNA or gDNA derived from T cells, B-cell-depleted T cells, or PBMCs.

TCRdb's copy holds only in-frame clones and misses some; the assay was immunoSEQ multiplex PCR. In the table there are about 240,000 clones, roughly 80% of which are singletons. V dropped 8 bases and J dropped 0 bases, with 18 bases sitting between them. This CDR3 has 16 residues. Germline loops: CDR1 SNHLY, CDR2 FYNNEI. The sample was peripheral blood. The chain carries TRBV2 and TRBJ2-3, with D perhaps matching TRBD2 (6 bases). The receptor's source is a woman aged 55-69 years with active or convalescent COVID-19. CDR3 bases: TGTGCCAGCCCCCCATTCGGGGGTCAGAGCACAGATACGCAGTATTTT. Its protein is CASPPFGGQSTDTQYF.